The 9 T cell receptor beta chains below all came from one sample that was sequenced in a study of regulatory T cells in long-lasting Graves disease. CDR3-region Arm-PCR and iRepertoire HTBI primers produced the TCR beta libraries. One entry per CDR3 protein, called by TCRdb with MiXCR from the multiplex PCR reads. The repertoire has 250,000 to 400,000 distinct CDR3 sequences, 15% to 20% of them found once; the top ten carry about 36%. As for time point: newly diagnosed GD, antithyroid drugs for less than 3 months. PBMC-derived RNA was used for the TCR library. Sequencing used peripheral blood mononuclear cells (PBMCs), obtained at new diagnosis, from a patient treated with antithyroid drugs. Receptors originate from a female donor with Graves disease.

This clonotype was counted at least ten times. This chain uses TRBV5-1 with TRBJ2-1; D is perhaps TRBD1 or TRBD2 (5 bases each). This CDR3 contains 15 residues. The germline CDR1 and CDR2 sequences are SGHRS and YFSETQ. The V and J ends lost 0 bases and 8 bases respectively, with 15 bases between them. The CDR3 nucleotides read TGCGCCAGCAGCTTGGCCGGGACCAAAAACGATGAGCAGTTCTTC. As protein: CASSLAGTKNDEQFF.

V usage is TRBV11-2 and J usage is TRBJ1-1; D remains ambiguous. Germline assignment: CDR1 SGHAT and CDR2 FQNNGV. V dropped 1 base and J dropped 2 bases, with 11 bases sitting between them. The CDR3 covers 15 residues. CDR3 sequence: CASSLAVRSNTEAFF. CDR3 coding DNA: TGTGCCAGCAGCTTAGCCGTTAGGAGTAACACTGAAGCTTTCTTT.

This clonotype came up many times. V gene TRBV27 combines with J gene TRBJ2-5; tentative D call: TRBD2 (6 bases). The CDR3 is 16 amino acids. The V gene's germline CDR1 is MNHEY and CDR2 SMNVEV (reference sequence). Trimming cost V 4 bases and J 3 bases, with 18 bases left between them. The CDR3 bases are TGTGCCAGCAGTTCATCCCCTTACGGAGGGAAAGAGACCCAGTACTTC. Translating it yields CASSSSPYGGKETQYF.

This clonotype has ten or more counts. This chain connects TRBV29-1 to TRBJ2-1, with 7 bases fitting TRBD2. From germline, CDR1 is SQVTM and CDR2 ANQGSEA. The CDR3 is made up of 12 amino acids. After removal of 7 bases from V and 9 bases from J, the junction contained 9 bases not matched to a gene. CDR3 sequence: CSGTPAGVEQFF. CDR3 bases: TGCAGCGGAACCCCGGCGGGAGTTGAGCAGTTCTTC.

This clonotype came up many times. This chain joins TRBV10-2 and TRBJ2-3; 7 bases line up with TRBD2. Germline CDR1 is WSHSY and CDR2 is SAAADI. V was clipped by 1 base and J by 4 bases; unmatched bases: 5. This CDR3 comprises 15 residues. The CDR3 reads CASSEWAGVPDTQYF. CDR3 coding DNA: TGCGCCAGCAGTGAGTGGGCGGGAGTCCCAGATACGCAGTATTTT.

The CDR3 DNA follows: TGCAGCGCCCCGATCCCCACGGGCGGGAATGAGTTCTTC. It is translated as CSAPIPTGGNEFF. The V gene is TRBV29-1, the J gene TRBJ2-1; D may be TRBD2 (6 bases). With 7 bases removed from V and 14 bases from J, the gap between germline ends came to 24 bases. Germline CDR1 and CDR2: SQVTM and ANQGSEA. The CDR3 spans 13 residues.

At least ten counts were recorded for this clonotype. The rearrangement links TRBV7-9 to TRBJ1-5, with a possible D match to TRBD1 (5 bases). This CDR3 spans 13 amino acids. V was pared by 5 bases and J by 6 bases, with 11 bases between. From germline, CDR1 is SEHNR and CDR2 FQNEAQ (reference sequence). The CDR3 DNA reads TGTGCCAGCAGCGGGGGGAACTCTCAGCCCCAGCATTTT. It codes for CASSGGNSQPQHF.

This clonotype was counted a few times. The chain recombines TRBV7-3 with TRBJ2-2; 8 bases agree with TRBD2. The junction had 9 bases not matched to a gene; V was cut back by 0 bases and J by 6 bases. CDR1 and CDR2 from the germline V gene are SGHTA and FQGTGA. The CDR3 loop spans 17 amino acids. The CDR3 sequence is CASSLTSSGGVPGELFF. CDR3 nucleotide sequence: TGTGCCAGCAGCTTAACGAGCTCGGGAGGGGTTCCCGGGGAGCTGTTTTTT.

V and J are TRBV6-4 and TRBJ1-1; D is uncertain. Germline V gene data show CDR1 as MRHNA and CDR2 as SNTAGT. The CDR3 loop spans 13 amino acids. V was clipped by 0 bases and J by 2 bases, with 4 bases between them. The CDR3 coding sequence is TGTGCCAGCAGTGACTCAGACAACACTGAAGCTTTCTTT. Its translation is CASSDSDNTEAFF.